These 8 T cell receptor beta chains originate from one sample sequenced in a study of blood T cell repertoires in COVID-19. Profiled with immunoSEQ multiplex PCR; TCRdb holds only in-frame clones, not every one. There are about 140,000 clones in the sample; 80% to 90% occur only once, and 11% lies in the top ten. Specimen: peripheral blood. The receptors stem from a woman aged 80 or older with acute or convalescent COVID-19.

The chain uses TRBV18 and TRBJ2-1; TRBD1 agrees at 8 bases. Germline CDR1 is KGHSH and CDR2 is LQKENI. Trimming cost V 2 bases and J 3 bases; bases outside gene matches: 3. CDR3 length: 15 residues. This chain's CDR3 is CASSPWDRNYNEQFF. The CDR3 region has the DNA TGTGCCAGCTCACCATGGGACAGGAACTACAATGAGCAGTTCTTC.

The chain uses TRBV19 and TRBJ1-5; TRBD1 might be the D (6 bases). The germline V and J ends were trimmed by 2 bases and 7 bases, with 15 bases remaining between them. The CDR3 length is 15 residues. CDR1 LNHDA and CDR2 SQIVND come from the germline V gene (reference sequence). The CDR3 spells CASSISTGGAQPQHF. In DNA, the CDR3 is TGTGCCAGTAGTATATCAACGGGGGGGGCCCAGCCCCAGCATTTT.

The chain recombines TRBV3-1 (or the pseudogene TRBV3-2) with TRBJ1-5; no definite D call. The CDR3 runs 14 residues. V was clipped by 4 bases and J by 0 bases, with 7 bases between them. The germline CDR1 and CDR2 sequences are LGHDT and YNNKEL (reference sequence). CDR3 loop: CASSLIPSNQPQHF. The DNA for the CDR3 is TGTGCCAGCAGCCTTATCCCTAGCAATCAGCCCCAGCATTTT.

V is TRBV7-2 and J is TRBJ2-5, with D possibly being TRBD2 (7 bases). CDR1 and CDR2 (germline): SGHTA, FQGNSA. This CDR3 comprises 15 residues. V was shortened by 0 bases and J by 5 bases, with 13 bases between the two germline ends. DNA for the CDR3: TGTGCCAGCAGCTTAGCGGGGGGGCCGTGGGAGACCCAGTACTTC. Translated: CASSLAGGPWETQYF.

A single count supports this clone. V gene TRBV7-9 combines with J gene TRBJ1-3, with 8 bases matching TRBD1. J gave up 2 bases and V 6 bases, and 3 bases lay outside the gene matches. The CDR3 contains 14 residues. Germline V gives CDR1 SEHNR, CDR2 FQNEAQ (reference sequence). For the CDR3, the DNA is TGTGCCAGCAGGGTGGACAGGGCTGGAAACACCATATATTTT. Its protein is CASRVDRAGNTIYF. Based on the CDR3 plus reference TRBV7-9 and TRBJ1-3, the full variable domain is DTGVSQNPRHKITKRGQNVTFRCDPISEHNRLYWYRQTLGQGPEFLTYFQNEAQLEKSRLLSDRFSAERPKGSFSTLEIQRTEQGDSAMYLCASRVDRAGNTIYFGEGSWLTVV.

The genes are TRBV20-1 and TRBJ1-3, with D uncertain. Trimming took 3 bases from V and 2 from J, leaving 14 bases between them. Germline CDR1 is DFQATT and CDR2 is SNEGSKA (reference sequence). The CDR3 is 15 amino acids. The DNA of the CDR3 is TGCAGTGCTAGTCGGAGTTCACTCCCTGGAAACACCATATATTTT. Residues: CSASRSSLPGNTIYF.

The chain couples TRBV5-6 to TRBJ2-7, with D perhaps matching TRBD1 (5 bases). V was shortened by 3 bases and J by 4 bases, with 11 bases between the two germline ends. Germline CDR1 and CDR2: SGHDT and YYEEEE. The CDR3 length is 13 residues. The CDR3 is CASSWTTRYEQYF. The CDR3 DNA sequence: TGTGCCAGCAGCTGGACAACCAGGTACGAGCAGTACTTC.

The J gene is TRBJ1-2, the V gene TRBV4-1; tentatively, D is TRBD1 (5 bases). The CDR3 totals 13 residues. V lost 0 bases and J lost 7, with 9 bases in between. Germline values: CDR1 MGHRA, CDR2 YSYEKL. CDR3 in amino acids: CASSQDSGFGYTF. The CDR3 DNA reads as TGCGCCAGCAGCCAAGATTCAGGGTTTGGCTACACCTTC.